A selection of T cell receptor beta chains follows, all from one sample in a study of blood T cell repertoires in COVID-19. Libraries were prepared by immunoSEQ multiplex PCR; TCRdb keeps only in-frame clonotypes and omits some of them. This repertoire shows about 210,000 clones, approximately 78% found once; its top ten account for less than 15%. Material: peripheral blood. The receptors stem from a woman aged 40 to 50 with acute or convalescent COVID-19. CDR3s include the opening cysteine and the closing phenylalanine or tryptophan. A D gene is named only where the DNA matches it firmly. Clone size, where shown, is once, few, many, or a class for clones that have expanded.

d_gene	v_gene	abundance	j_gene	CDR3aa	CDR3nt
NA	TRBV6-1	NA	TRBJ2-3	CASSDTAGMYF	TGTGCCAGCAGTGATACGGCGGGAATGTATTTT
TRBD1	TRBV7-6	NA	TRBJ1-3	CASSAGTVVYF	TGTGCCAGCAGCGCCGGGACAGTAGTATATTTT
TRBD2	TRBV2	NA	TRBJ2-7	CASTGTSGEKSEQYF	TGTGCCAGCACCGGGACTAGCGGCGAAAAGAGCGAGCAGTACTTC
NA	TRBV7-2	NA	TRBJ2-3	CASSFADTQYF	TGTGCCAGCAGCTTCGCGGATACGCAGTATTTT
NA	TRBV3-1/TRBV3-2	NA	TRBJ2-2	CASSQGGLANTGELFF	TGTGCCAGCAGCCAAGGAGGGCTGGCGAACACCGGGGAGCTGTTTTTT
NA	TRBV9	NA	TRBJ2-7	CASSVAPRAGDYEQYF	TGTGCCAGCAGCGTAGCTCCCCGGGCAGGGGACTACGAGCAGTACTTC
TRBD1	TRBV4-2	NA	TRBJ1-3	CASSQGSGGDAGNTIYF	TGTGCCAGCAGCCAAGGGTCAGGGGGCGATGCTGGAAACACCATATATTTT
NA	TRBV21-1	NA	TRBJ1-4	CASRPDRMLFEKLFF	TGTGCCAGCCGACCTGACAGGATGCTTTTTGAAAAACTGTTTTTT
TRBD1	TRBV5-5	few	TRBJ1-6	CASSLAGTGVSYNSPLHF	TGTGCCAGCAGCTTAGCCGGGACAGGGGTTTCCTATAATTCACCCCTCCACTTT
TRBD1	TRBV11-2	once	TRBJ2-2	CASSLGVQGARTGELFF	TGTGCCAGCAGCTTAGGCGTCCAGGGGGCCCGCACCGGGGAGCTGTTTTTT
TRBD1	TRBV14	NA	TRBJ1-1	CASSLWTGAGEAFF	TGTGCCAGCAGCCTATGGACAGGGGCTGGTGAAGCTTTCTTT
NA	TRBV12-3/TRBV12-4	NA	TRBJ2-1	CASSLAEEDSKFF	TGTGCCAGCAGTTTAGCAGAGGAGGACAGTAAGTTCTTC
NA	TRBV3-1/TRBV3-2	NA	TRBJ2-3	CASRKGGSITDTQYF	TGTGCCAGCAGAAAAGGGGGTAGTATCACAGATACGCAGTATTTT
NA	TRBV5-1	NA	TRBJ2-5	CASSLEGLETQYF	TGCGCCAGCAGCTTGGAGGGGCTAGAGACCCAGTACTTC
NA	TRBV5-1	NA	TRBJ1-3	CASSQTGSGNTIYF	TGCGCCAGCAGCCAAACAGGCTCTGGAAACACCATATATTTT
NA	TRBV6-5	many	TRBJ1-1	CASWTDTEAFF	TGTGCCAGTTGGACTGACACTGAAGCTTTCTTT
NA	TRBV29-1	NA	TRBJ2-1	CSVEDPAQILGGEQFF	TGCAGCGTTGAAGATCCGGCCCAAATACTAGGAGGTGAGCAGTTCTTC
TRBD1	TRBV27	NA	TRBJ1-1	CASSAIGGQGMTEAFF	TGTGCCAGCAGTGCTATAGGGGGACAGGGAATGACTGAAGCTTTCTTT
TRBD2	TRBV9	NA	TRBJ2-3	CASTPFRTSGRAGTDTQYF	TGTGCCAGCACCCCCTTCAGGACTAGCGGGAGGGCCGGGACAGATACGCAGTATTTT
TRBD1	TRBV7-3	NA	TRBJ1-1	CASSSHRGTEAFF	TGTGCCAGCAGCTCCCACAGGGGTACTGAAGCTTTCTTT
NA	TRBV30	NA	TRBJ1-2	CAWSKGGNNEYGYTF	TGTGCCTGGTCCAAAGGCGGGAACAACGAGTATGGCTACACCTTC
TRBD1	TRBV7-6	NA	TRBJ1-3	CASSLGAGGTGNTIYF	TGTGCCAGCAGCTTAGGGGCAGGGGGAACTGGAAACACCATATATTTT
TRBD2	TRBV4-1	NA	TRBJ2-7	CASSTTSGSSYEQYF	TGCGCCAGCAGCACGACTAGCGGGAGCTCCTACGAGCAGTACTTC
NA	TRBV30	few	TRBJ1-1	CAWDSENTEAFF	TGTGCCTGGGACTCGGAGAACACTGAAGCTTTCTTT
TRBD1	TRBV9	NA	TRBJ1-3	CASSPGTGGRNTIYF	TGTGCCAGCAGCCCAGGGACAGGGGGAAGAAACACCATATATTTT
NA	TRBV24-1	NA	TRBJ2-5	CATSDFSTAGGETQYF	TGTGCCACCAGTGATTTTTCCACGGCAGGGGGGGAGACCCAGTACTTC
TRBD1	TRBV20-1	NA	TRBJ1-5	CSASMGQPAGQHF	TGCAGTGCTAGTATGGGACAGCCGGCGGGGCAGCATTTT
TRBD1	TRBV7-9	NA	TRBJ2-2	CASSAGQGGTGELFF	TGTGCCAGCAGCGCGGGACAGGGGGGCACCGGGGAGCTGTTTTTT
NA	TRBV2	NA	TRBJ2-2	CASQEGRWNTGELFF	TGTGCCAGCCAAGAGGGCAGGTGGAACACCGGGGAGCTGTTTTTT
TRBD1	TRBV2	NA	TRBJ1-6	CASRARGQDNSPLHF	TGTGCCAGCAGGGCAAGGGGACAGGATAATTCACCCCTCCACTTT
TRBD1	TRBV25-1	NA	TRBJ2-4	CASSEPAPGGTTKNIQYF	TGTGCCAGCAGTGAACCCGCCCCAGGGGGCACGACCAAAAACATTCAGTACTTC
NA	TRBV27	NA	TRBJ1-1	CASSLQGANTEAFF	TGTGCCAGCAGTTTACAAGGGGCGAACACTGAAGCTTTCTTT
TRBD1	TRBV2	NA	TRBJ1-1	CATLQGSLAEAFF	TGTGCCACCTTACAGGGGTCTCTCGCTGAAGCTTTCTTT
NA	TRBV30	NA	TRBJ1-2	CAWRFGGGGYGYTF	TGTGCCTGGAGGTTCGGGGGAGGCGGCTATGGCTACACCTTC
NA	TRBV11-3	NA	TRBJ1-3	CASSSTTGTGNTIYF	TGTGCCAGCAGCTCAACAACAGGGACCGGAAACACCATATATTTT
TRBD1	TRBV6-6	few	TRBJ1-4	CASSLTGTANEKLFF	TGTGCCAGCAGCTTAACCGGGACAGCTAATGAAAAACTGTTTTTT
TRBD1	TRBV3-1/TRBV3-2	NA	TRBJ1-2	CASSPGTASGYTF	TGTGCCAGCAGCCCCGGGACAGCTAGTGGCTACACCTTC
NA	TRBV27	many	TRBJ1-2	CASARQEHYGYTF	TGTGCCAGCGCTAGACAGGAGCACTATGGCTACACCTTC
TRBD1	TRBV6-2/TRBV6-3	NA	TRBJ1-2	CASSYSRTGNGYTF	TGTGCCAGCAGTTACTCTCGGACAGGGAATGGCTACACCTTC
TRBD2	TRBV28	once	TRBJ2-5	CASSGLAGGRETQYF	TGTGCCAGCAGTGGACTAGCGGGAGGGCGAGAGACCCAGTACTTC
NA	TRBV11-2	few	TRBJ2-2	CASSLFPRGTGELFF	TGTGCCAGCAGCTTATTCCCCCGAGGGACCGGGGAGCTGTTTTTT
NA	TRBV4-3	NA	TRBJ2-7	CASSQDGAGDAYEQYF	TGCGCCAGCAGCCAAGATGGGGCAGGGGATGCCTACGAGCAGTACTTC
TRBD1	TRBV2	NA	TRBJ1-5	CASRTGGDQPQHF	TGTGCCAGCAGAACAGGGGGGGATCAGCCCCAGCATTTT
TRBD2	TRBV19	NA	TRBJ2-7	CASSPAGAGLANYEQYF	TGTGCCAGTAGTCCCGCAGGGGCCGGACTAGCGAACTACGAGCAGTACTTC
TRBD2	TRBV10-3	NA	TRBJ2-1	CAISDLSGDFYNEQFF	TGTGCCATCAGTGACCTTAGCGGGGACTTCTACAATGAGCAGTTCTTC